This entry lists 24 T cell receptor beta chains sequenced from one sample in a study of CD8+ T cells in alopecia areata. As the sequencing template, cDNA was produced by extracting RNA and reverse transcribing it. Repertoires were generated with immunoSEQ multiplex PCR, while TCRdb's copy carries only in-frame clones and drops some. The sample lists 93,000 or so clones, around 59% occurring once. The sequenced material came from CD4+ T cells sorted from blood. The receptors shown here come from a human donor in good health.

The DNA for the CDR3 is TGTGCCAGTAACCCAACGGACAGTAGGTCCACTGAAGCTTTCTTT. This codes for CASNPTDSRSTEAFF. This sequence joins TRBV19 and TRBJ1-1, with D possibly being TRBD1 (6 bases). The CDR3 has 15 amino acids. Germline CDR1 is LNHDA and CDR2 is SQIVND (reference sequence). The V end was cut by 7 bases, the J end by 4 bases, with 19 bases between. The variable domain in full, with the rest retrieved from reference TRBV19 and TRBJ1-1, is DGGITQSPKYLFRKEGQNVTLSCEQNLNHDAMYWYRQDPGQGLRLIYYSQIVNDFQKGDIAEGYSVSREKKESFPLTVTSAQKNPTAFYLCASNPTDSRSTEAFFGQGTRLTVV.

The chain joins TRBV30 to TRBJ2-2, with 14 bases matching TRBD2. Unmatched junction bases numbered 5, after V lost 7 bases and J lost 1 base. The CDR3 is 16 amino acids. Germline CDR1 is GTSNPN and CDR2 is SVGIG (reference sequence). CDR3: CASRTSGGRNTGELFF. The DNA for the CDR3 is TGTGCCTCCAGGACTAGCGGGGGGCGGAACACCGGGGAGCTGTTTTTT.

The chain recombines TRBV4-2 with TRBJ2-3; tentative D call: TRBD1 (6 bases). Per the germline V gene, CDR1 is LGHNA and CDR2 is YNFKEQ. With 3 bases removed from V and 0 bases from J, the gap between germline ends came to 13 bases. The CDR3 extends over 16 amino acids. CDR3 bases: TGTGCCAGCAGCCACTCCGGGACAATCAGCACAGATACGCAGTATTTT. It codes for CASSHSGTISTDTQYF.

This chain uses TRBV30 with TRBJ1-6; D not certain. Germline V gene sequence: CDR1 GTSNPN, CDR2 SVGIG (reference sequence). This CDR3 region has 15 residues. Trimming took 3 bases from V and 0 from J, leaving 9 bases between them. As DNA, the CDR3 is TGTGCCTGGAGGGTAGTAGGCTCCTATAATTCACCCCTCCACTTT. This encodes CAWRVVGSYNSPLHF.

The rearrangement joins TRBV30 to TRBJ2-3; 7 positions match TRBD1. In germline, CDR1 is GTSNPN, CDR2 SVGIG (reference sequence). V was pared by 0 bases and J by 0 bases, with 3 bases of the junction left unmatched. CDR3 size: 15 residues. The CDR3 is CAWSVGTASTDTQYF. CDR3 nucleotides: TGTGCCTGGAGTGTAGGGACAGCTAGCACAGATACGCAGTATTTT.

The chain carries TRBV30 and TRBJ2-5; D uncertain. CDR1 is GTSNPN and CDR2 is SVGIG in the germline V gene (reference sequence). Trimming cost V 0 bases and J 5 bases, with 10 bases left between them. CDR3 length equals 13 residues. For the CDR3, the DNA is TGTGCCTGGAGTGTAAGGTTGGGGGAGACCCAGTACTTC. Its translation: CAWSVRLGETQYF.

The genes are TRBV5-1 and TRBJ2-3; tentative D call: TRBD1 (5 bases). CDR3 length equals 13 residues. From germline, CDR1 is SGHRS and CDR2 YFSETQ. V dropped 2 bases and J dropped 6 bases, with 10 bases sitting between them. CDR3 nucleotide sequence: TGCGCCAGCAGCTTTGACACAGGCGATACGCAGTATTTT. The encoded protein is CASSFDTGDTQYF.

The chain recombines TRBV4-1 with TRBJ2-3; D call uncertain. V gave up 1 base and J gave up 2 bases, with 10 bases separating them. CDR1 and CDR2 (germline): MGHRA, YSYEKL. The CDR3 has 15 residues. CDR3 bases: TGCGCCAGCAGCCAAGCCCTAGGCAACACAGATACGCAGTATTTT. This sequence encodes CASSQALGNTDTQYF.

The J gene is TRBJ2-3, the V gene TRBV5-1; no firm D call. This CDR3 region has 16 residues. The germline CDR1 and CDR2 sequences are SGHRS and YFSETQ. V was cut by 5 bases and J by 0 bases, with 16 bases left in between. The CDR3 spells CASRKVPPPSTDTQYF. The CDR3 DNA sequence: TGCGCCAGCAGAAAGGTGCCCCCGCCTAGCACAGATACGCAGTATTTT.

This clone was recorded a few times. The chain joins TRBV5-1 to TRBJ2-2; tentative D call: TRBD2 (6 bases). The CDR3 covers 15 residues. Germline V CDR1 and CDR2: SGHRS, YFSETQ. V was clipped by 4 bases and J by 4 bases, with 14 bases between them. CDR3 sequence: CASSGRDSLTGELFF. The CDR3 DNA sequence: TGCGCCAGCAGCGGCCGGGACTCCCTCACCGGGGAGCTGTTTTTT.

The chain employs TRBV7-2 and TRBJ2-7, with D maybe TRBD1 (6 bases). Trimming removed 0 bases from V and 3 bases from J, with 12 bases in between. From germline, CDR1 is SGHTA and CDR2 FQGNSA. This CDR3 contains 15 residues. The CDR3 region has the DNA TGTGCCAGCAGCTTAGCCGGACAGAAGCACTACGAGCAGTACTTC. This translates into CASSLAGQKHYEQYF.

This chain links TRBV7-9 with TRBJ1-1, with 7 bases that match TRBD1. The V segment lost 4 bases and the J segment 4 bases; nucleotides outside the gene matches: 9. CDR1 is SEHNR and CDR2 is FQNEAQ in the germline V gene (reference sequence). CDR3 length: 15 amino acids. CDR3 DNA: TGTGCCAGCAGCTGGGACAGTCGTGAGGTCACTGAAGCTTTCTTT. Translating gives CASSWDSREVTEAFF.

The rearrangement joins TRBV30 to TRBJ1-2; D perhaps matches TRBD1 (5 bases). V lost 0 bases, J lost 6 bases, and 8 bases lay in between. The CDR3 is 12 residues long. CDR1 is GTSNPN and CDR2 is SVGIG in the germline V gene (reference sequence). For the CDR3, the DNA is TGTGCCTGGAGTGTTTCAGGGAATGGCTACACCTTC. As protein: CAWSVSGNGYTF.

The chain employs TRBV2 and TRBJ1-2, with a tentative D call TRBD1 (5 bases). Germline CDR1 and CDR2: SNHLY and FYNNEI. The CDR3 covers 17 residues. The V end lost 8 bases, the J end lost 1 base, and 23 bases lay between the germline ends. CDR3 residues: CASFIAQAGPLNYGYTF. CDR3 sequence (DNA): TGTGCCAGCTTTATTGCACAGGCCGGGCCACTTAACTATGGCTACACCTTC.

This clone was seen more than once but under ten times. The chain links TRBV29-1 to TRBJ2-7, with 11 bases identical to TRBD1. Trimming removed 3 bases from V and 2 bases from J; junction bases left unmatched: 3. The CDR3 runs to 14 residues. Looked up from germline, CDR1 is SQVTM and CDR2 is ANQGSEA. This chain's CDR3 is CSVDADRGPYEQYF. The CDR3 nucleotides read TGCAGCGTTGACGCGGACAGGGGGCCCTACGAGCAGTACTTC.

In DNA, the CDR3 is TGTGCCAGCCGGACAGCTTATAATTCACCCCTCCACTTT. Amino acids: CASRTAYNSPLHF. The V gene is TRBV7-2, the J gene TRBJ1-6; perhaps TRBD1 as D (6 bases). This CDR3 is built from 13 residues. V was clipped by 8 bases and J by 4 bases, with 9 bases between them. CDR1 and CDR2 from the germline V gene are SGHTA and FQGNSA.

The chain recombines TRBV9 with TRBJ1-2; D unresolved. V gave up 6 bases and J gave up 0 bases, with 6 bases separating them. The germline V gene encodes CDR1 SGDLS and CDR2 YYNGEE. The CDR3 extends over 12 amino acids. Here the CDR3 DNA reads TGTGCCAGCACGAAAGCTAACTATGGCTACACCTTC. This translates into CASTKANYGYTF.

This chain joins TRBV6-5 and TRBJ2-2; D is unresolved. The germline V gene has CDR1 MNHEY and CDR2 SVGAGI. The CDR3 is 15 amino acids. V was pared by 5 bases and J by 4 bases, with 14 bases between. The CDR3 coding sequence is TGTGCCAGCAGTAGATCTGGAGTCTTCACCGGGGAGCTGTTTTTT. Protein sequence: CASSRSGVFTGELFF.

The chain is built from TRBV4-3 and TRBJ1-5; unclear D gene. V gave up 0 bases and J gave up 5 bases, with 5 bases separating them. CDR3 size: 13 residues. In germline, CDR1 is LGHNA, CDR2 YSLEER. The CDR3 DNA reads as TGCGCCAGCAGCCAAGATACCGATCAGCCCCAGCATTTT. Encoded protein: CASSQDTDQPQHF.

The chain carries TRBV7-9 and TRBJ2-7, with D tentatively TRBD1 (6 bases). This CDR3 spans 15 amino acids. The germline gives CDR1 SEHNR, CDR2 FQNEAQ (reference sequence). Trimming pared 1 base from V and 5 bases from J, leaving 15 bases between. The CDR3 DNA reads TGTGCCAGCAGCTTAGAGGCAGGGGACGGACACGAGCAGTACTTC. Its translation is CASSLEAGDGHEQYF.

V is TRBV5-4 and J is TRBJ2-7; maybe TRBD2 (7 bases). Trimming shortened V by 0 bases and J by 0 bases, and 13 bases separated the two germline ends. CDR3 length equals 16 residues. Per germline, CDR1 SGHNT and CDR2 YYREEE (reference sequence). The CDR3 loop is CASSLGGGGPSYEQYF. CDR3 in DNA: TGTGCCAGCAGCTTGGGGGGCGGGGGCCCCTCCTACGAGCAGTACTTC.

This clone was seen more than once but under ten times. The V call is TRBV29-1, the J call TRBJ2-7; 9 nucleotides match TRBD2. The V segment lost 6 bases and the J segment 7 bases; nucleotides outside the gene matches: 10. Germline V gene sequence: CDR1 SQVTM, CDR2 ANQGSEA. The CDR3 extends over 13 amino acids. CDR3 bases: TGCAGCGTGGCGGGAGGGGCTCGACGTGAGCAGTACTTC. Its protein product is CSVAGGARREQYF.

This clone has a handful of counts. The chain employs TRBV7-2 and TRBJ2-5; a possible D gene is TRBD2 (6 bases). CDR3 length: 17 amino acids. Germline V gives CDR1 SGHTA, CDR2 FQGNSA. Trimming removed 0 bases from V and 4 bases from J, with 18 bases in between. The CDR3: CASSLAARGRIGETQYF. The CDR3 DNA sequence: TGTGCCAGCAGCTTAGCCGCTCGGGGGAGAATAGGAGAGACCCAGTACTTC.

The V gene is TRBV5-1, the J gene TRBJ2-2, with D possibly being TRBD1 (6 bases). The length of the CDR3 is 15 residues. The V gene lost 0 bases and the J gene lost 4 bases, with 10 bases spanning the gap. The germline CDR1 and CDR2 sequences are SGHRS and YFSETQ. The CDR3 DNA is TGCGCCAGCAGCTTGGATGGGGGCTTCACCGGGGAGCTGTTTTTT. It translates to CASSLDGGFTGELFF.